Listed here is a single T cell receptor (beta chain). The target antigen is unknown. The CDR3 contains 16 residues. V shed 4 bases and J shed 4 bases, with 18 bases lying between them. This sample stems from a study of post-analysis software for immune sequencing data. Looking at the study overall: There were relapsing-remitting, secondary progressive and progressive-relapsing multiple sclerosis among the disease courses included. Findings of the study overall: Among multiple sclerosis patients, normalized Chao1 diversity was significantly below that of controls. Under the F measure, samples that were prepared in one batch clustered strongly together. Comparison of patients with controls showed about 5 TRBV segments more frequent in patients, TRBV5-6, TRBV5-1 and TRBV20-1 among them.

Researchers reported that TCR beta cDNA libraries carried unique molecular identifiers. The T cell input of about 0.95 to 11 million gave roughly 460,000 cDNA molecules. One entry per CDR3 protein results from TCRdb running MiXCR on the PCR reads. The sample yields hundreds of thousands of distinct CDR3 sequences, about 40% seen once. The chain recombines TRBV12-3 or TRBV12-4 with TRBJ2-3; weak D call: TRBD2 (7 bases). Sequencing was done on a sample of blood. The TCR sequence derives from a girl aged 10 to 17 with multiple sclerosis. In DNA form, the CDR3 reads TGTGCCAGCAGTTGGGGAAGGGGGGGGGATCCAGATACGCAGTATTTT. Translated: CASSWGRGGDPDTQYF.